This T cell receptor beta chain was sequenced in a study of T cell responses to AZD1222 COVID-19 vaccine. This clone showed up just a few times. What it recognizes is unknown. Study findings and constraints: Nearly half of spike-specific TCRs reportedly go after variant regions that carry no mutations. Females made up more of the donors, who were largely white British, and clonal diversity may have come out too low.

V shed 4 bases and J 8 bases; nucleotides not matched to a gene: 11. This CDR3 comprises 15 residues. In germline, CDR1 is MDHEN, CDR2 SYDVKM. The table came from immunoSEQ multiplex PCR; TCRdb's copy has only in-frame clones and leaves some out. The table shows about 66,000 clones, with approximately 90% occurring only once. Sequencing used peripheral blood, obtained 28 days after the second dose of the MenACWY control vaccine. The rearrangement joins TRBV28 to TRBJ2-1; 7 bases are a match to TRBD2. This sequence was found in an adult who received the MenACWY meningococcal vaccine as a control. The CDR3, as DNA: TGTGCCAGCAGTTGGGGGGGGGAGAAAGCCGATGAGCAGTTCTTC. Translating it yields CASSWGGEKADEQFF. Together with reference TRBV28 and TRBJ2-1, the CDR3 gives the full variable domain: DVKVTQSSRYLVKRTGEKVFLECVQDMDHENMFWYRQDPGLGLRLIYFSYDVKMKEKGDIPEGYSVSREKKERFSLILESASTNQTSMYLCASSWGGEKADEQFFGPGTRLTVL.